This entry lists 13 T cell receptor beta chains sequenced from one sample in a study of long-term antiretroviral therapy in people with HIV. At the survey level, the v3.0 immunoSEQ assay was run. Profiled with immunoSEQ multiplex PCR; TCRdb holds only in-frame clones, not every one. The sample records about 10,000 clones, over 75% being singletons. The starting material was unsorted PBMCs, obtained 0.7 years after starting antiretroviral therapy. The receptor set was obtained from a man aged 35-49 years with HIV.

The V gene is TRBV5-6, the J gene TRBJ2-7; 9 bases agree with TRBD1. Germline trimming cut 5 bases from V and 3 bases from J; bases unmatched to any gene: 6. The germline V gene encodes CDR1 SGHDT and CDR2 YYEEEE. This CDR3 spans 14 amino acids. The CDR3 loop reads CASRSGTGIYEQYF. CDR3 bases: TGTGCCAGCAGATCCGGGACAGGGATCTACGAGCAGTACTTC.

V is TRBV27 and J is TRBJ2-3, with D unclear. Germline values: CDR1 MNHEY, CDR2 SMNVEV (reference sequence). This CDR3 spans 15 amino acids. Between the trimmed V and J ends, which lost 0 bases and 2 bases, there was a span of 9 bases. Here the CDR3 reads CASSLSRQHTDTQYF. CDR3 coding DNA: TGTGCCAGCAGTTTATCGAGGCAGCACACAGATACGCAGTATTTT.

This chain joins TRBV5-4 and TRBJ2-2; D is perhaps TRBD2 (5 bases). The CDR3 consists of 14 residues. V lost 4 bases and J 4 bases, leaving 11 bases between the germline ends. From germline, CDR1 is SGHNT and CDR2 YYREEE (reference sequence). The CDR3 nucleotides read TGTGCCAGCAGCCCTCAGGACTTCACCGGGGAGCTGTTTTTT. Translated: CASSPQDFTGELFF. Based on the CDR3 plus reference TRBV5-4 and TRBJ2-2, the full variable domain is ETGVTQSPTHLIKTRGQQVTLRCSSQSGHNTVSWYQQALGQGPQFIFQYYREEENGRGNFPPRFSGLQFPNYSSELNVNALELDDSALYLCASSPQDFTGELFFGEGSRLTVL.

The gene calls are TRBV29-1 and TRBJ2-5, with D perhaps TRBD1 (6 bases). CDR3 length equals 11 residues. Trimming removed 6 bases from V and 11 bases from J, with 16 bases in between. Germline CDR1 reads SQVTM; CDR2 reads ANQGSEA. The CDR3 loop reads CSVLKQGSQYF. CDR3 DNA: TGCAGCGTCCTTAAACAGGGATCTCAGTACTTC.

This chain connects TRBV10-3 to TRBJ2-7; no clear D gene. The CDR3 has 13 amino acids. Trimming took 3 bases from V and 2 from J, leaving 8 bases between them. Germline V lookup: CDR1 ENHRY, CDR2 SYGVKD. The CDR3, as DNA: TGTGCCATCAGTGACAGTGGGGCCTACGAGCAGTACTTC. Residues: CAISDSGAYEQYF.

This chain connects TRBV11-2 to TRBJ2-7, with 7 bases fitting TRBD1. The CDR3 is 14 residues long. The trim removed 5 bases at V and 5 bases at J, leaving 9 bases unmatched. The germline CDR1 and CDR2 sequences are SGHAT and FQNNGV. CDR3: CASSLTTGTHEQYF. CDR3 coding DNA: TGTGCCAGCAGCCTTACGACAGGGACCCACGAGCAGTACTTC.

The chain recombines TRBV12-5 with TRBJ2-7, with D perhaps matching TRBD1 (6 bases). CDR1 is LGHNT, CDR2 FRNRAP, per germline. CDR3 length: 14 residues. Trimming cost V 7 bases and J 3 bases, with 16 bases left between them. As DNA, the CDR3 is TGTGCTAGTGCCGCTTCCTTACAGGGCTACGAGCAGTACTTC. Protein: CASAASLQGYEQYF. The whole variable domain, filled in from reference TRBV12-5 and TRBJ2-7, reads DARVTQTPRHKVTEMGQEVTMRCQPILGHNTVFWYRQTMMQGLELLAYFRNRAPLDDSGMPKDRFSAEMPDATLATLKIQPSEPRDSAVYFCASAASLQGYEQYFGPGTRLTVT.

This chain connects TRBV30 to TRBJ2-3; possibly TRBD2 for D (6 bases). The CDR3 spans 19 residues. V was shortened by 4 bases and J by 2 bases, with 28 bases between the two germline ends. The V gene's germline CDR1 is GTSNPN and CDR2 SVGIG (reference sequence). The CDR3, as DNA: TGTGCCTGGAATGATATGCATGGCGGGGAAATTTTCACCACAGATACGCAGTATTTT. Residues: CAWNDMHGGEIFTTDTQYF. The full variable domain, rest sourced from reference TRBV30 and TRBJ2-3, is SQTIHQWPATLVQPVGSPLSLECTVEGTSNPNLYWYRQAAGRGLQLLFYSVGIGQISSEVPQNLSASRPQDRQFILSSKKLLLSDSGFYLCAWNDMHGGEIFTTDTQYFGPGTRLTVL.

V and J are TRBV5-1 and TRBJ2-2; the D is unclear. V was shortened by 0 bases and J by 1 base, with 4 bases between the two germline ends. Germline values: CDR1 SGHRS, CDR2 YFSETQ. This CDR3 region has 14 residues. The CDR3 is CASSLVVNTGELFF. CDR3 DNA sequence: TGCGCCAGCAGCTTGGTAGTGAACACCGGGGAGCTGTTTTTT. Complete variable domain (other parts from reference TRBV5-1 and TRBJ2-2): KAGVTQTPRYLIKTRGQQVTLSCSPISGHRSVSWYQQTPGQGLQFLFEYFSETQRNKGNFPGRFSGRQFSNSRSEMNVSTLELGDSALYLCASSLVVNTGELFFGEGSRLTVL.

The rearrangement links TRBV6-1 to TRBJ2-7, with 8 bases matching TRBD1. With V trimmed by 3 bases and J by 6 bases, 13 bases remained unmatched. Germline CDR1 reads MNHNS; CDR2 reads SASEGT. The length of the CDR3 is 16 residues. This CDR3 reads CASSDVPGDRGPEQYF. DNA for the CDR3: TGTGCCAGCAGTGATGTCCCAGGAGACAGGGGACCCGAGCAGTACTTC.

There are a few counts of this clone. The sample holds other DNA sequences that translate to the same CDR3. The rearrangement joins TRBV9 to TRBJ2-6; D perhaps matches TRBD2 (5 bases). V dropped 4 bases and J dropped 2 bases, with 10 bases sitting between them. Germline lookup yields CDR1 SGDLS and CDR2 YYNGEE. This CDR3 region has 15 residues. CDR3 nucleotide sequence: TGTGCCAGCAGCCCTCGGGGAACTGGGGCCAACGTCCTGACTTTC. This encodes CASSPRGTGANVLTF.

The J gene is TRBJ2-5, the V gene TRBV19; 10 positions match TRBD2. CDR3 length: 16 residues. V dropped 5 bases and J dropped 5; count of bases not matched to a gene: 11. The germline CDR1 and CDR2 sequences are LNHDA and SQIVND (reference sequence). CDR3 bases: TGTGCCAGTAGTCGGCTAGCGGGAGCTGGAGAGGAGACCCAGTACTTC. Translating gives CASSRLAGAGEETQYF.

The chain is built from TRBV5-1 and TRBJ2-7; 11 nucleotides line up with TRBD2. CDR3 length: 15 amino acids. Germline V gives CDR1 SGHRS, CDR2 YFSETQ. V lost 1 base to trimming and J lost 7 bases; unmatched junction nucleotides: 7. The CDR3 bases are TGCGCCAGCAGCTTGAATAGCGGGAGGGGAGGAGAGCAGTACTTC. Protein: CASSLNSGRGGEQYF.